Listed below are T cell receptor beta chains from one sample, sequenced in a study of blood T cells in healthy people across ages. Each CDR3 protein gets one entry after TCRdb re-called the 5' RACE reads with MiXCR. The data show hundreds of thousands of distinct CDR3 sequences, with around a quarter seen just once and 9.4% held by the top ten. This sample also belongs to another study, concerning T cells of mothers and their children.

The sequenced material came from blood. The receptors were sampled from a boy younger than 18 in good health. Both conserved end residues are part of each CDR3. A D gene is named only where the DNA matches it firmly. Some rows have no size entry. The others give once, few or many, or a class for an expanded clone.

size	V	J	D	CDR3	DNA
NA	TRBV7-8	TRBJ2-7	NA	CASSLDSSSYEQYF	TGTGCCAGCAGCTTAGATAGTAGCTCCTACGAGCAGTACTTC
NA	TRBV9	TRBJ2-3	TRBD2	CASSVVGSGNTDTQYF	TGTGCCAGCAGCGTAGTGGGCAGCGGGAACACAGATACGCAGTATTTT
few	TRBV5-1	TRBJ2-7	TRBD1	CASSLAGQGACNEQYF	TGCGCCAGCAGCTTGGCCGGACAGGGGGCGTGTAACGAGCAGTACTTC
NA	TRBV6-2/TRBV6-3	TRBJ2-1	TRBD2	CASSPSGGPNEQFF	TGTGCCAGCAGTCCCAGCGGGGGTCCGAATGAGCAGTTCTTC
few	TRBV7-9	TRBJ1-1	NA	CAGSLGGATEAFF	TGTGCCGGCAGCTTAGGAGGGGCGACTGAAGCTTTCTTT
few	TRBV5-5	TRBJ1-2	NA	CASRVNRDNYGYTF	TGTGCCAGCAGAGTAAACAGGGACAACTATGGCTACACCTTC
NA	TRBV7-9	TRBJ2-7	NA	CASSFSTGFLAEQYF	TGTGCCAGCAGCTTTTCTACGGGATTCCTTGCCGAGCAGTACTTC
NA	TRBV29-1	TRBJ2-1	NA	CSVDASGVRNGQFF	TGCAGCGTTGACGCCAGCGGCGTTAGGAATGGGCAGTTCTTC
few	TRBV4-1	TRBJ2-7	TRBD2	CASSQFALAEYEQYF	TGCGCCAGCAGCCAATTCGCCCTAGCGGAGTACGAGCAGTACTTC
NA	TRBV5-1	TRBJ2-7	TRBD1	CASSARTGTYEQYF	TGCGCCAGCAGCGCTAGGACAGGGACCTACGAGCAGTACTTC
few	TRBV7-3	TRBJ2-3	TRBD2	CASSPSGGAADTQYF	TGTGCCAGCAGCCCCAGCGGGGGGGCCGCAGATACGCAGTATTTT
few	TRBV29-1	TRBJ1-1	NA	CSVGPGLKNTEAFF	TGCAGCGTTGGACCGGGACTTAAGAACACTGAAGCTTTCTTT
NA	TRBV4-3	TRBJ1-5	NA	CASSQDPRGQQPQHF	TGCGCCAGCAGCCAAGATCCAAGGGGTCAACAGCCCCAGCATTTT
NA	TRBV20-1	TRBJ2-7	TRBD1	CSAPGTGGYEQYF	TGCAGTGCTCCCGGAACAGGGGGCTACGAGCAGTACTTC
few	TRBV7-2	TRBJ2-5	NA	CASSSLGQKETQYF	TGTGCCAGCAGCTCCCTCGGGCAGAAAGAGACCCAGTACTTC
few	TRBV7-2	TRBJ2-7	TRBD1	CASSLGAGGLYEQYF	TGTGCCAGCAGCTTAGGGGCAGGGGGCCTGTACGAGCAGTACTTC
NA	TRBV7-9	TRBJ1-1	TRBD1	CASSTYRGNNTEAFF	TGTGCCAGCAGCACATACAGGGGGAACAACACTGAAGCTTTCTTT
few	TRBV11-2	TRBJ2-7	NA	CASSPRAGSYEQYF	TGTGCCAGCAGCCCGCGGGCCGGGAGCTACGAGCAGTACTTC
few	TRBV24-1	TRBJ1-5	NA	CATSARNSNQPQHF	TGTGCCACCAGTGCCCGGAATAGCAATCAGCCCCAGCATTTT
few	TRBV7-9	TRBJ1-2	NA	CASSLAGGDYGYTF	TGTGCCAGCAGCTTAGCTGGGGGGGACTATGGCTACACCTTC
few	TRBV27	TRBJ1-4	NA	CASSLGRATNEKLFF	TGTGCCAGCAGTTTGGGACGGGCAACTAATGAAAAACTGTTTTTT
few	TRBV25-1	TRBJ2-1	NA	CASSTLGYNEQFF	TGTGCCAGCAGTACTCTGGGGTACAATGAGCAGTTCTTC
NA	TRBV29-1	TRBJ2-3	TRBD2	CSVAGPLAGGSTDTQYF	TGCAGCGTTGCTGGTCCCCTAGCGGGAGGAAGCACAGATACGCAGTATTTT
NA	TRBV11-2	TRBJ2-6	NA	CASSPGEGSGANVLTF	TGTGCCAGCAGCCCGGGAGAGGGCTCTGGGGCCAACGTCCTGACTTTC
NA	TRBV2	TRBJ2-1	TRBD2	CASSEGASGRNEQFF	TGTGCCAGCAGTGAAGGTGCTAGCGGGAGGAATGAGCAGTTCTTC
NA	TRBV18	TRBJ1-1	NA	CASSDRNTEAFF	TGTGCCAGCTCAGACAGGAACACTGAAGCTTTCTTT
NA	TRBV7-8	TRBJ2-7	NA	CASSFRLSSYEQYF	TGTGCCAGCAGCTTTAGGTTGAGCTCCTACGAGCAGTACTTC
NA	TRBV5-5	TRBJ2-7	TRBD1	CASSWTDRAEQYF	TGTGCCAGCAGCTGGACGGACAGGGCCGAGCAGTACTTC
few	TRBV15	TRBJ2-5	TRBD2	CATSRDGAGGPYQETQYF	TGTGCCACCAGCAGAGATGGGGCGGGAGGGCCGTACCAAGAGACCCAGTACTTC
NA	TRBV5-1	TRBJ2-1	NA	CASSDVGGVDEQFF	TGCGCCAGCAGCGATGTCGGGGGTGTCGATGAGCAGTTCTTC
few	TRBV27	TRBJ2-7	NA	CASRPDRLESYEQYF	TGTGCCAGCAGACCAGACAGGTTGGAGTCCTACGAGCAGTACTTC
NA	TRBV28	TRBJ2-5	TRBD1	CASSSRDRYFDGTQYF	TGTGCCAGCAGTTCAAGGGACAGATACTTCGATGGGACCCAGTACTTC
NA	TRBV6-5	TRBJ1-1	NA	CASSYYGQPNTEAFF	TGTGCCAGCAGTTACTATGGACAGCCGAACACTGAAGCTTTCTTT
few	TRBV10-3	TRBJ2-7	NA	CARGSELSSYEQYF	TGTGCCAGGGGATCGGAGTTGAGCTCCTACGAGCAGTACTTC
NA	TRBV3-1	TRBJ2-4	NA	CASIQVELAKNIQYF	TGTGCCAGCATCCAAGTCGAACTAGCCAAAAACATTCAGTACTTC
few	TRBV15	TRBJ1-2	TRBD1	CATSSPDRGIFGYTF	TGTGCCACCAGCAGTCCCGACAGGGGGATTTTCGGCTACACCTTC
NA	TRBV27	TRBJ2-5	TRBD2	CASSSGLAGGFGQYF	TGTGCCAGCAGTTCCGGACTAGCGGGAGGGTTCGGGCAGTACTTC
NA	TRBV2	TRBJ1-4	TRBD1	CASSVEGTGSGKLFF	TGTGCCAGCAGCGTTGAAGGGACAGGGTCCGGGAAACTGTTTTTT
NA	TRBV5-1	TRBJ1-2	NA	CASSLEGPLNYGYTF	TGCGCCAGCAGCTTGGAAGGCCCCCTTAACTATGGCTACACCTTC
NA	TRBV11-1	TRBJ2-5	TRBD1	CASSFSLTGTEETQYF	TGTGCCAGCAGTTTCTCACTAACCGGGACAGAAGAGACCCAGTACTTC
few	TRBV6-1	TRBJ1-2	NA	CASSAGTGNHNYGYTF	TGTGCCAGCAGTGCCGGGACGGGGAACCATAACTATGGCTACACCTTC
NA	TRBV9	TRBJ2-1	TRBD2	CASSGVGLASYNEQFF	TGTGCCAGCAGCGGAGTGGGACTAGCGTCCTACAATGAGCAGTTCTTC
NA	TRBV5-1	TRBJ2-5	NA	CASSLTGASYGETQYF	TGCGCCAGCAGCTTGACTGGCGCGTCCTATGGAGAGACCCAGTACTTC
few	TRBV29-1	TRBJ2-7	NA	CGVSRGDHEQYF	TGCGGCGTCAGTCGCGGGGACCACGAGCAGTACTTC
few	TRBV29-1	TRBJ2-5	NA	CSVDPDGQETQYF	TGCAGCGTTGATCCGGACGGCCAAGAGACCCAGTACTTC
NA	TRBV7-2	TRBJ1-6	NA	CASSLVGEYNSPLHF	TGTGCCAGCAGCTTAGTTGGAGAGTATAATTCACCCCTCCACTTT
few	TRBV20-1	TRBJ2-5	NA	CSASWDAPETQYF	TGCAGTGCTAGTTGGGACGCCCCAGAGACCCAGTACTTC
NA	TRBV5-1	TRBJ2-1	TRBD2	CASSPGRLADYNEQFF	TGCGCCAGCAGCCCGGGACGGCTAGCGGACTACAATGAGCAGTTCTTC